The rows below give T cell receptor beta chains drawn from one sample of a study of blood T cell repertoires in COVID-19. Some clones are missing from TCRdb's copy, which holds only in-frame ones; the method was immunoSEQ multiplex PCR. In the table there are fewer than 350,000 clones, roughly 90% of which are singletons. What was sequenced was PBMCs or T cells enriched from blood (not recorded which). These receptors were taken from a woman between 40 and 50 years old with acute COVID-19. Both conserved end residues are part of each CDR3. The D gene is left open where the match is weak. Only part of the rows carry a size: once, few, many, or a class if the clone is expanded.

NA	TRBJ2-2	TRBV11-2	once	CASSLTSVNTGELFF	TGTGCCAGCAGTTTAACGTCAGTAAACACCGGGGAGCTGTTTTTT
NA	TRBJ2-7	TRBV7-2	NA	CASSPRGSGGSYEQYF	TGTGCCAGCAGCCCAAGAGGTTCCGGTGGGTCCTACGAGCAGTACTTC
TRBD1	TRBJ2-7	TRBV27	few	CASSLTGTGLLEQYF	TGTGCCAGCAGTTTAACGGGGACAGGACTACTGGAGCAGTACTTC
NA	TRBJ1-1	TRBV2	NA	CASGAQGVGEAFF	TGTGCCAGCGGCGCCCAGGGCGTCGGGGAAGCTTTCTTT
NA	TRBJ1-3	TRBV20-1	NA	CSASGEGGSGNTIYF	TGCAGTGCTAGTGGGGAGGGGGGCTCTGGAAACACCATATATTTT
TRBD2	TRBJ2-1	TRBV20-1	NA	CSATLAEQFF	TGCAGTGCCACACTAGCGGAGCAGTTCTTC
TRBD1	TRBJ2-1	TRBV7-2	once	CASSLGVWTGGNNEQFF	TGTGCCAGCAGCTTAGGAGTCTGGACAGGGGGAAACAATGAGCAGTTCTTC
TRBD2	TRBJ2-2	TRBV4-2	NA	CASSHQSGGNTGELFF	TGTGCCAGCAGCCACCAAAGCGGGGGAAACACCGGGGAGCTGTTTTTT
TRBD1	TRBJ2-3	TRBV29-1	NA	CSVLPRTGGRDTQYF	TGCAGCGTTCTCCCTCGGACAGGGGGTCGAGATACGCAGTATTTT
TRBD1	TRBJ2-7	TRBV6-5	NA	CASHEGQGSYEQYF	TGTGCCAGCCATGAGGGACAGGGGAGCTACGAGCAGTACTTC
NA	TRBJ2-5	TRBV5-8	NA	CASPGSDQETQYF	TGTGCCAGCCCGGGTAGCGACCAAGAGACCCAGTACTTC
TRBD2	TRBJ2-3	TRBV6-2/TRBV6-3	few	CASSYSPPSGIFDTQYF	TGTGCCAGCAGTTACTCTCCCCCTAGCGGGATATTCGATACGCAGTATTTT
TRBD1	TRBJ1-1	TRBV6-5	NA	CASSFDREGTEAFF	TGTGCCAGCAGTTTTGACAGGGAAGGCACTGAAGCTTTCTTT
TRBD1	TRBJ1-5	TRBV5-1	NA	CASSLDRGQPQHF	TGCGCCAGCAGCTTGGACAGGGGTCAGCCCCAGCATTTT
TRBD1	TRBJ2-3	TRBV7-8	NA	CASSLRRDRGDTQYF	TGTGCCAGCAGCTTAAGACGGGACAGGGGAGATACGCAGTATTTT
TRBD2	TRBJ2-2	TRBV9	NA	CASSGLGRGGELFF	TGTGCCAGCAGCGGTCTCGGGAGGGGTGGGGAGCTGTTTTTT
NA	TRBJ2-1	TRBV15	NA	CATSRDRFEGELGEQFF	TGTGCCACCAGCAGAGATCGGTTCGAGGGGGAGCTAGGGGAGCAGTTCTTC
NA	TRBJ2-7	TRBV2	NA	CASSGLGSFYEQYF	TGTGCCAGCAGTGGGTTAGGGAGTTTCTACGAGCAGTACTTC
TRBD2	TRBJ2-7	TRBV19	once	CASSRGLAGGFPYEQYF	TGTGCCAGTAGTAGGGGACTAGCGGGGGGATTCCCCTACGAGCAGTACTTC
TRBD2	TRBJ2-7	TRBV7-9	NA	CASSPGPSGSFYEQYF	TGTGCCAGCAGCCCCGGTCCTAGCGGGAGTTTCTACGAGCAGTACTTC
TRBD2	TRBJ2-7	TRBV5-5	NA	CASSLLAGGEQYF	TGTGCCAGCAGCTTACTAGCGGGAGGCGAGCAGTACTTC
NA	TRBJ1-1	TRBV30	NA	CAWATWAGPAFF	TGTGCCTGGGCCACGTGGGCAGGGCCAGCTTTCTTT
NA	TRBJ1-1	TRBV11-2	once	CASGSRTALNTEAFF	TGTGCCAGCGGTTCTCGGACAGCTTTGAACACTGAAGCTTTCTTT
TRBD1	TRBJ1-5	TRBV2	NA	CASSPGDSWNQPQHF	TGTGCCAGCAGCCCCGGGGACAGTTGGAATCAGCCCCAGCATTTT
NA	TRBJ2-5	TRBV29-1	NA	CSVVQGQETQYF	TGCAGCGTTGTCCAGGGCCAAGAGACCCAGTACTTC
NA	TRBJ1-2	TRBV5-1	NA	CASSNPPTGSYGYTF	TGCGCCAGCAGCAACCCACCGACAGGTTCCTATGGCTACACCTTC
NA	TRBJ2-3	TRBV4-1	NA	CASSQAFRRGQTSTDTQYF	TGCGCCAGCAGCCAGGCCTTCCGCAGGGGCCAAACTAGCACAGATACGCAGTATTTT
NA	TRBJ1-6	TRBV7-9	few	CASSLNQGSLHF	TGTGCCAGCAGCCTGAACCAGGGGTCCCTCCACTTT
TRBD2	TRBJ2-1	TRBV3-1/TRBV3-2	NA	CASSQLSGSSYNEQFF	TGTGCCAGCAGCCAACTTAGCGGGAGCTCCTACAATGAGCAGTTCTTC
NA	TRBJ1-6	TRBV21-1	once	CASSKVPPVPFAPPLHF	TGTGCCAGCAGCAAAGTACCCCCAGTTCCGTTTGCCCCACCCCTCCACTTT
TRBD1	TRBJ1-6	TRBV6-6	NA	CASSPRDRGRDRSPNYNSPLHF	TGTGCCAGCAGTCCCCGGGACAGGGGCCGAGATAGAAGTCCCAACTATAATTCACCCCTCCACTTT
NA	TRBJ1-2	TRBV28	NA	CASRVDRNYGYTF	TGTGCCAGCAGAGTGGACAGAAACTATGGCTACACCTTC
TRBD1	TRBJ1-5	TRBV28	NA	CASSPRDRGHIQPQHF	TGTGCCAGCAGCCCTCGGGACAGGGGGCATATTCAGCCCCAGCATTTT
TRBD2	TRBJ2-1	TRBV2	NA	CASSETGTSGYNEQFF	TGTGCCAGCAGTGAAACCGGGACTAGCGGATACAATGAGCAGTTCTTC
NA	TRBJ1-1	TRBV24-1	NA	CATRENGRETEAFF	TGTGCCACCAGGGAGAATGGGAGGGAGACTGAAGCTTTCTTT
TRBD1	TRBJ1-5	TRBV7-9	NA	CASSSDRGSNQPQHF	TGTGCCAGCAGCTCTGACAGGGGGAGCAATCAGCCCCAGCATTTT
TRBD1	TRBJ2-7	TRBV9	NA	CASSPQGYSYEQYF	TGTGCCAGCAGTCCACAGGGGTACTCCTACGAGCAGTACTTC
TRBD1	TRBJ1-5	TRBV7-2	NA	CASSLKTGVDQPQHF	TGTGCCAGCAGCTTAAAGACAGGGGTTGATCAGCCCCAGCATTTT
TRBD1	TRBJ1-4	TRBV30	few	CARGVGGDREKLFF	TGTGCCAGGGGGGTAGGGGGCGATCGGGAAAAACTGTTTTTT
NA	TRBJ1-1	TRBV7-2	NA	CASSSAPGVTEAFF	TGTGCCAGCAGCTCCGCTCCAGGGGTTACTGAAGCTTTCTTT
NA	TRBJ1-2	TRBV5-1	NA	CASSSTGNYGYTF	TGCGCCAGCAGCTCAACAGGGAACTATGGCTACACCTTC
NA	TRBJ2-2	TRBV3-1/TRBV3-2	NA	CASSQAGRVSGELFF	TGTGCCAGCAGCCAAGCGGGAAGGGTGTCCGGGGAGCTGTTTTTT
NA	TRBJ1-2	TRBV29-1	NA	CSGGEPTFYGYTF	TGCAGCGGGGGTGAGCCAACTTTCTATGGCTACACCTTC
NA	TRBJ2-4	TRBV7-2	NA	CASSYSPWGLVLAKNIQYF	TGTGCCAGCAGTTACTCGCCTTGGGGACTCGTGCTAGCCAAAAACATTCAGTACTTC
NA	TRBJ1-2	TRBV2	NA	CASSGGGALAYTF	TGTGCCAGCAGTGGGGGCGGGGCCCTGGCCTACACCTTC
TRBD1	TRBJ2-1	TRBV29-1	NA	CSGRGSYNEQFF	TGCAGCGGCAGGGGGTCCTACAATGAGCAGTTCTTC
NA	TRBJ2-1	TRBV11-3	NA	CASSFEGNEQFF	TGTGCCAGCAGCTTTGAGGGCAATGAGCAGTTCTTC
NA	TRBJ1-2	TRBV2	NA	CASEHLQVINYGYTF	TGTGCCAGCGAACACTTACAGGTGATAAACTATGGCTACACCTTC
TRBD1	TRBJ2-7	TRBV12-3/TRBV12-4	NA	CASSPGFGDRDHF	TGTGCCAGCAGTCCTGGGTTTGGAGACAGGGACCACTTC
NA	TRBJ1-1	TRBV2	NA	CASSVNGDTEAFF	TGTGCCAGCAGTGTGAACGGGGACACTGAAGCTTTCTTT
TRBD1	TRBJ1-4	TRBV5-8	NA	CASSQGQGNEKLFF	TGTGCCAGCAGCCAGGGACAGGGGAATGAAAAACTGTTTTTT